Shown below are 30 T cell receptor beta chains from a single sample sequenced in a study of beta chain features in type 1 diabetes. TCRB transcripts that were expressed got sequenced, as all of the isolated RNA had been reverse transcribed. The assay was immunoSEQ multiplex PCR, and TCRdb's table has in-frame clones only and misses some. The sample has over 40,000 clones; under 65% are singletons. The source material was Tregs from blood. These receptors originate from a woman between 18 and 29 years old in good health.

This clone was counted between two and nine times. The chain has TRBV19 and TRBJ2-2, with D maybe TRBD1 (5 bases). This CDR3 has 13 amino acids. Per germline, CDR1 LNHDA and CDR2 SQIVND (reference sequence). V shed 5 bases and J shed 7 bases, with 11 bases lying between them. The CDR3 reads CASSDKGFGELFF. CDR3 in DNA: TGTGCCAGTAGTGACAAGGGGTTCGGGGAGCTGTTTTTT.

The J gene is TRBJ2-7, the V gene TRBV7-6, with D maybe TRBD2 (5 bases). The CDR3 is 12 residues long. From germline, CDR1 is SGHVS and CDR2 FNYEAQ. Trimming pared 5 bases from V and 5 bases from J, leaving 10 bases between. This chain's CDR3 is CASSPAGNEQYF. Written as DNA, the CDR3 is TGTGCCAGCAGCCCCGCCGGGAACGAGCAGTACTTC.

This clone has a handful of counts. The rearrangement uses TRBV6-5 and TRBJ1-4, with 8 bases aligning to TRBD1. Germline V lookup: CDR1 MNHEY, CDR2 SVGAGI. The CDR3 length is 14 residues. Germline trimming cut 2 bases from V and 8 bases from J; bases unmatched to any gene: 4. CDR3 sequence: CASSYRDRGEKLFF. DNA for the CDR3: TGTGCCAGCAGTTACCGCGACAGGGGCGAAAAACTGTTTTTT.

The V call is TRBV7-9, the J call TRBJ1-2, with D uncertain. V lost 1 base to trimming and J lost 2 bases, with 11 bases between them. Germline CDR1 SEHNR, CDR2 FQNEAQ (reference sequence). The CDR3 contains 15 residues. This chain's CDR3 is CASSLDAARNYGYTF. In nucleotides, the CDR3 is TGTGCCAGCAGCTTAGATGCAGCCAGGAACTATGGCTACACCTTC.

CDR3 residues: CASRPTGVPGQTQYF. The CDR3 region has the DNA TGTGCCAGCAGACCTACAGGGGTGCCCGGGCAGACCCAGTACTTC. The gene calls are TRBV11-1 and TRBJ2-5; 7 bases align to TRBD1. Per germline, CDR1 SGHAT and CDR2 FQDESV (reference sequence). This CDR3 spans 15 amino acids. With 6 bases clipped from V and 6 bases from J, the junction kept 13 bases outside the gene matches. Using reference TRBV11-1 and TRBJ2-5 for the parts outside the CDR3, the full variable domain is EAEVAQSPRYKITEKSQAVAFWCDPISGHATLYWYRQILGQGPELLVQFQDESVVDDSQLPKDRFSAERLKGVDSTLKIQPAELGDSAMYLCASRPTGVPGQTQYFGPGTRLLVL.

This clone appeared once. J is TRBJ2-7 and V is TRBV5-1; 10 bases align to TRBD1. V was pared by 5 bases and J by 5 bases, with 7 bases of the junction left unmatched. Per germline, CDR1 SGHRS and CDR2 YFSETQ. The CDR3 is made up of 14 amino acids. As DNA, the CDR3 is TGCGCCAGCAGAAGTGGGACAGGGGACCACGAGCAGTACTTC. Translation gives CASRSGTGDHEQYF.

J is TRBJ2-5 and V is TRBV7-2; tentatively, D is TRBD1 (5 bases). This CDR3 region has 13 residues. CDR1 and CDR2 from the germline V gene are SGHTA and FQGNSA. Trimming shortened V by 3 bases and J by 4 bases, and 9 bases separated the two germline ends. CDR3 residues: CASSFAQGETQYF. The CDR3 DNA is TGTGCCAGCAGCTTTGCCCAGGGAGAGACCCAGTACTTC.

This chain joins TRBV29-1 and TRBJ2-2; D is ambiguous. This CDR3 spans 11 amino acids. The germline V gene encodes CDR1 SQVTM and CDR2 ANQGSEA. The V end lost 5 bases, the J end lost 6 bases, and 7 bases lay between the germline ends. CDR3 region: CSVRTPGELFF. The CDR3, as DNA: TGCAGCGTTCGTACTCCCGGGGAGCTGTTTTTT.

This clone was detected only a few times. The rearrangement joins TRBV18 to TRBJ1-1, with 7 bases fitting TRBD1. The J segment lost 0 bases and the V segment lost 3 bases, leaving 25 bases of the junction unmatched. This CDR3 contains 22 residues. CDR1 KGHSH and CDR2 LQKENI come from the germline V gene. CDR3 bases: TGTGCCAGCTCACCTCTCGTCAAGATTTCGTCCTCTTTGACAGGGATGAACACTGAAGCTTTCTTT. Encoded protein: CASSPLVKISSSLTGMNTEAFF.

The V and J genes are TRBV7-9 and TRBJ1-4, with D possibly TRBD1 on 5 matching bases. The V end was cut by 2 bases, the J end by 3 bases, with 13 bases between. Germline V gene lookup returns CDR1 SEHNR and CDR2 FQNEAQ (reference sequence). The length of the CDR3 is 16 residues. The CDR3 sequence: CASSLLSAGPNEKLFF. The CDR3 bases are TGTGCCAGCAGCTTACTCTCGGCAGGGCCTAATGAAAAACTGTTTTTT. The complete variable domain, with remaining parts taken from reference TRBV7-9 and TRBJ1-4, reads DTGVSQNPRHKITKRGQNVTFRCDPISEHNRLYWYRQTLGQGPEFLTYFQNEAQLEKSRLLSDRFSAERPKGSFSTLEIQRTEQGDSAMYLCASSLLSAGPNEKLFFGSGTQLSVL.

This chain connects TRBV28 to TRBJ2-3; D is possibly TRBD2 (5 bases). With 5 bases removed from V and 2 bases from J, the gap between germline ends came to 14 bases. Looked up from germline, CDR1 is MDHEN and CDR2 is SYDVKM. This CDR3 contains 15 residues. The CDR3 DNA is TGTGCCAGCAGTCCCACGAGGGCCACCACAGATACGCAGTATTTT. It codes for CASSPTRATTDTQYF. Based on the CDR3 plus reference TRBV28 and TRBJ2-3, the full variable domain is DVKVTQSSRYLVKRTGEKVFLECVQDMDHENMFWYRQDPGLGLRLIYFSYDVKMKEKGDIPEGYSVSREKKERFSLILESASTNQTSMYLCASSPTRATTDTQYFGPGTRLTVL.

In its sample, this clone was seen a few times. The chain recombines TRBV28 with TRBJ1-2, with 11 positions matching TRBD1. This CDR3 contains 18 residues. The junction had 14 bases not matched to a gene; V was cut back by 4 bases and J by 4 bases. CDR1 MDHEN and CDR2 SYDVKM come from the germline V gene. CDR3 in amino acids: CASSSQYKDRGQSYGYTF. The CDR3 bases are TGTGCCAGCAGTTCCCAATACAAGGACAGGGGGCAGAGCTATGGCTACACCTTC.

In this sample, this clone turned up a few times. The rearrangement links TRBV30 to TRBJ2-4, with 7 positions matching TRBD2. Germline V CDR1 and CDR2: GTSNPN, SVGIG (reference sequence). V lost 4 bases, J lost 1 base, and 10 bases stayed unmatched. CDR3 length equals 16 residues. Written as DNA, the CDR3 is TGTGCCTGGACTCTCCAAGCGGGAATGGCCAAAAACATTCAGTACTTC. This sequence encodes CAWTLQAGMAKNIQYF. The full variable domain, its missing parts supplied by reference TRBV30 and TRBJ2-4, is SQTIHQWPATLVQPVGSPLSLECTVEGTSNPNLYWYRQAAGRGLQLLFYSVGIGQISSEVPQNLSASRPQDRQFILSSKKLLLSDSGFYLCAWTLQAGMAKNIQYFGAGTRLSVL.

A note on this clone: In the same sample, other DNA sequences code for this CDR3. This chain connects TRBV7-2 to TRBJ2-1; TRBD1 aligns across 7 bases. The CDR3 has 13 amino acids. Germline V gene lookup returns CDR1 SGHTA and CDR2 FQGNSA. The J segment lost 6 bases and the V segment lost 3 bases, leaving 2 bases of the junction unmatched. CDR3 bases: TGTGCCAGCAGCTTGGGACAGTCCAATGAGCAGTTCTTC. Its translation is CASSLGQSNEQFF.

The chain employs TRBV11-2 and TRBJ2-7, with a weak D call TRBD2 (6 bases). Germline loops: CDR1 SGHAT, CDR2 FQNNGV. The germline V and J ends were trimmed by 5 bases and 2 bases, with 10 bases remaining between them. The CDR3 has 13 amino acids. The CDR3 bases are TGTGCCAGCAGCAAGCGACTAGCCTACGAGCAGTACTTC. It encodes CASSKRLAYEQYF.

This chain uses TRBV7-9 with TRBJ2-3; 9 bases align to TRBD1. This CDR3 contains 12 residues. The germline V gene encodes CDR1 SEHNR and CDR2 FQNEAQ (reference sequence). V dropped 6 bases and J dropped 14; count of bases not matched to a gene: 9. The CDR3 region is CASRLDRGSGYF. The CDR3 DNA sequence: TGTGCCAGCAGGCTGGACAGGGGAAGCGGGTATTTT.

The chain carries TRBV19 and TRBJ2-2; possible D gene TRBD2, 6 bases. CDR1 LNHDA and CDR2 SQIVND come from the germline V gene (reference sequence). The V end lost 9 bases, the J end lost 0 bases, and 14 bases lay between the germline ends. The CDR3 totals 15 residues. CDR3 residues: CASTRAGPNTGELFF. DNA for the CDR3: TGTGCCAGCACAAGGGCGGGACCGAACACCGGGGAGCTGTTTTTT.

This clone was recorded a few times. The gene calls are TRBV7-8 and TRBJ2-1, with 13 bases aligning to TRBD2. The CDR3 totals 16 residues. The germline CDR1 and CDR2 sequences are SGHVS and FQNEAQ. Trimming cost V 4 bases and J 9 bases; bases outside gene matches: 9. CDR3 bases: TGTGCCAGCAGCTCGGGGACTAGCGGGATCGGCGGTGAGCAGTTCTTC. Translation: CASSSGTSGIGGEQFF.

The chain employs TRBV7-2 and TRBJ1-4, with D maybe TRBD1 (5 bases). V was clipped by 4 bases and J by 7 bases, with 13 bases between them. Germline V gene lookup returns CDR1 SGHTA and CDR2 FQGNSA. This CDR3 spans 14 amino acids. The CDR3 DNA reads TGTGCCAGCAGCTCCCAGGGCGGTGGTGAAAAACTGTTTTTT. Translating gives CASSSQGGGEKLFF.

This clone has a handful of counts. This chain uses TRBV6-6 with TRBJ2-3, with 7 bases matching TRBD2. Germline-derived CDR1 and CDR2 are MNHNY and SVGAGI (reference sequence). The CDR3 extends over 16 amino acids. The junction had 11 bases not matched to a gene; V was cut back by 6 bases and J by 2 bases. CDR3: CASRWEPSGNTDTQYF. The CDR3 DNA sequence: TGTGCCAGCAGGTGGGAACCTAGCGGAAACACAGATACGCAGTATTTT.

This clone showed up just once. The V call is TRBV25-1, the J call TRBJ2-1; 8 nucleotides agree with TRBD2. V lost 7 bases to trimming and J lost 5 bases; unmatched junction nucleotides: 13. This CDR3 is 16 amino acids long. Germline V lookup: CDR1 MGHDK, CDR2 SYGVNS. This CDR3 is CASTPLELAVNNEQFF. In DNA form, the CDR3 reads TGTGCCAGCACCCCCCTAGAACTAGCGGTAAACAATGAGCAGTTCTTC.

This chain connects TRBV19 to TRBJ1-2, with 8 bases identical to TRBD1. Trimming took 6 bases from V and 5 from J; bases not matched to a gene: 11. This CDR3 spans 15 amino acids. CDR1 and CDR2 (germline): LNHDA, SQIVND (reference sequence). The CDR3 spells CASRIPGGARYGYTF. DNA of the CDR3: TGTGCCAGTAGAATCCCAGGGGGCGCAAGGTATGGCTACACCTTC.

This sequence joins TRBV29-1 and TRBJ2-5; possibly TRBD2 for D (5 bases). Trimming left V 8 bases short and J 4 bases short, with 17 bases between. There are 13 residues in the CDR3. Germline V gene sequence: CDR1 SQVTM, CDR2 ANQGSEA. The chain's CDR3 is CSHGRGRGETQYF. The CDR3 DNA reads TGCAGCCACGGCCGAGGGAGAGGAGAGACCCAGTACTTC. The variable domain in full, completed from reference TRBV29-1 and TRBJ2-5, reads SAVISQKPSRDICQRGTSLTIQCQVDSQVTMMFWYRQQPGQSLTLIATANQGSEATYESGFVIDKFPISRPNLTFSTLTVSNMSPEDSSIYLCSHGRGRGETQYFGPGTRLLVL.

A single count supports this clone. The J gene is TRBJ1-2, the V gene TRBV10-3; 7 bases align to TRBD1. This CDR3 spans 12 amino acids. Per the germline V gene, CDR1 is ENHRY and CDR2 is SYGVKD. V shed 4 bases, J shed 4 bases, and the junction held 0 bases outside the gene matches. CDR3 region: CAISAGGYGYTF. CDR3 coding DNA: TGTGCCATCAGTGCAGGGGGCTATGGCTACACCTTC.

This clone was detected only once. CDR3 protein: CASSSGQGATRSTEAFF. CDR3 DNA sequence: TGTGCCAGCAGCTCCGGACAGGGGGCGACTCGTAGCACTGAAGCTTTCTTT. The chain recombines TRBV5-5 with TRBJ1-1; 11 bases line up with TRBD1. Germline CDR1 reads SGHKS; CDR2 reads YYEKEE (reference sequence). V trimming: 3 bases; J trimming: 4 bases; junction bases outside the gene matches: 11. CDR3 length: 17 amino acids.

This clone was picked up a small number of times. The chain joins TRBV5-1 to TRBJ2-1; D possibly corresponds to TRBD2 (6 bases). V lost 6 bases to trimming and J lost 0 bases, with 16 bases between them. The germline V gene encodes CDR1 SGHRS and CDR2 YFSETQ. The CDR3 covers 16 residues. CDR3 DNA sequence: TGCGCCAGCACCGCGGAGGGAGGCAGCTCCTACAATGAGCAGTTCTTC. Translating gives CASTAEGGSSYNEQFF.

The sample holds a few counts of this clone. The rearrangement links TRBV11-1 to TRBJ2-7, with TRBD1 matching over 7 bases. The CDR3 is made up of 14 amino acids. Germline V gives CDR1 SGHAT, CDR2 FQDESV (reference sequence). Germline trimming cut 4 bases from V and 7 bases from J; bases unmatched to any gene: 10. The CDR3, as DNA: TGTGCCAGCAGCTCTACAGGGGTCCTAGAGGAGCAGTACTTC. Its protein is CASSSTGVLEEQYF.

This clone was counted a few times. The chain has TRBV30 and TRBJ2-5, with 10 nucleotides matching TRBD1. The junction had 6 bases not matched to a gene; V was cut back by 5 bases and J by 6 bases. This CDR3 is 13 amino acids long. Germline V lookup: CDR1 GTSNPN, CDR2 SVGIG (reference sequence). CDR3 DNA sequence: TGTGCCTGGGGGGGGACAGGGGTTAAGACCCAGTACTTC. Its translation: CAWGGTGVKTQYF. Full variable domain (missing parts from reference TRBV30 and TRBJ2-5): SQTIHQWPATLVQPVGSPLSLECTVEGTSNPNLYWYRQAAGRGLQLLFYSVGIGQISSEVPQNLSASRPQDRQFILSSKKLLLSDSGFYLCAWGGTGVKTQYFGPGTRLLVL.

This clone has a handful of counts. The chain is built from TRBV15 and TRBJ1-4; 8 nucleotides match TRBD1. The CDR3 contains 15 residues. Germline V gives CDR1 LNHNV, CDR2 YYDKDF (reference sequence). V trimming: 5 bases; J trimming: 7 bases; junction bases outside the gene matches: 9. The CDR3 sequence: CATSFRTGRGEKLFF. The CDR3 region has the DNA TGTGCCACCAGCTTCCGGACAGGGAGGGGTGAAAAACTGTTTTTT.

This clone has just a few counts. CDR3 in DNA: TGCGCCAGCAGGACAAGCGGGGGGGGGACCGGGGAGCTGTTTTTT. It specifies CASRTSGGGTGELFF. The chain is built from TRBV10-2 and TRBJ2-2, with 10 bases matching TRBD2. In germline, CDR1 is WSHSY, CDR2 SAAADI. The CDR3 totals 15 residues. After removal of 6 bases from V and 5 bases from J, the junction contained 6 bases not matched to a gene.